This TCR beta chain was retrieved from a study of blood T cell repertoires in COVID-19 (dated by TCRdb to the early 2020s). In the study overall: Collaborator samples came from the United States, Italy and Spain and covered acute and convalescent phases of COVID-19. The prospective study material was composed of cDNA or gDNA derived from T cells, B-cell-depleted T cells, or PBMCs. HLA class I and class II types, where available, came from metadata supplied by the sample provider rather than from assay-based typing. A freely available public database, intended as a resource for researchers studying the immune response to SARS-CoV-2, is where the repertoires were released. The samples were drawn from two sources: the first 160 participants of the ongoing ImmuneRACE study, and 1,254 subjects contributed by 6 global collaborators. Sample metadata almost always included a de-identified subject ID, COVID-19 status, age in years and sex. The dataset comprised deeply sampled blood TCRbeta repertoires from subjects exposed to, actively infected with, or recovered from COVID-19.

Enrolling through a virtual design, the prospective study's participants ranged in age from about 18 to 89 years and lived across 24 United States geographic areas. In the prospective study, participants were assigned to cohorts based on the clinical history participants reported in a screening survey and a study questionnaire. Recovered participants in ImmuneRACE Cohort 3 were defined as having two consecutive negative NP/OP PCR tests, clearance from a healthcare professional, or resolution of symptoms. In the prospective study, whole blood, serum and a nasopharyngeal or oropharyngeal swab were collected from each participant by mobile phlebotomists. Over a roughly 2-month period, participants in the prospective study had the option of providing additional blood draws and questionnaires. Before DNA extraction, prospective study blood samples were shipped either frozen or at room temperature. Study-wide conclusions, independent of this receptor: Clinical and demographic metadata were provided uncurated, with the amount varying by source and participant.

Per the germline V gene, MNHEY is the CDR1 and SVGAGI is the CDR2. From its cysteine to its phenylalanine, the CDR3 spans 13 amino acids. The entry retains the CDR3 DNA only, 39 bases that are in frame from base 1. Deletion took 7 bases off V and 2 bases off J, with a span of 12 bases between the germline ends. The immunoSEQ Assay, a bias-controlled multiplex PCR, was used to amplify TCRbeta CDR3 regions from genomic DNA. The paper's processing steps were these. Within the assay, amplification of reference gene primers was used to estimate how many nucleated cells each sample contained. To quantify the absolute abundance of each unique TCRbeta CDR3 rearrangement, sequence reads were collapsed and filtered. For each sample, productive Simpson clonality was calculated by taking the square root of Simpson's diversity index across productive rearrangements. Entries here come from immuneACCESS through TCRdb and include only in-frame sequences with V and J called. Some clones fail to appear in such tables; in the studies checked, an unresolved V gene covers under half of the shortfall, and the cause of the remainder is unknown. V and J calls and clone size are copied from that table; D and trimming were computed from the DNA. This sample has around 450,000 clones in its table, and 90% of those were observed once. The ten largest account for about 0.6% of the sample.

For this clone: The clone's antigen remains unknown. No much larger clone exists at a distance of one base, and base qualities are not known.

The sequence was obtained from a man younger than 30 who had recovered from COVID-19. The chain employs TRBV6-5 and TRBJ2-7; TRBD1 is possibly the D segment (5 matching bases). Sequences were obtained from PBMCs or T cells enriched from blood (not recorded which). This receptor carries the CDR3 CASNPDRTYEQYF. The DNA sequence is TGTGCCAGCAACCCCGACAGAACCTACGAGCAGTACTTC.